These T cell receptor beta chains were read from a single sample in a study of cytomegalovirus exposure and HLA in healthy donors. Profiling relied on immunoSEQ multiplex PCR, and the TCRdb table lists in-frame clones only, not all of them. The sample records 200,000 to 250,000 clones, around 86% being singletons. Material: PBMCs. Receptors were obtained from a woman in her thirties or forties in good health and CMV-seronegative. Each CDR3 is given with its conserved first and last residue. The order of the fields is J gene, V gene, CDR3 protein.

J: TRBJ1-5; V: TRBV28; CDR3: CASGTGGAVGNQPQHF
J: TRBJ1-1; V: TRBV10-2; CDR3: CASSVGDRGLRTEAFF
J: TRBJ2-2; V: TRBV7-3; CDR3: CASSPGPTGELFF
J: TRBJ2-5; V: TRBV9; CDR3: CASSVGTGTETQYF
J: TRBJ2-1; V: TRBV7-9; CDR3: CASSLVGAVAGGRVGEQFF
J: TRBJ2-1; V: TRBV28; CDR3: CASSLGTSGRNEQFF
J: TRBJ2-7; V: TRBV4-1; CDR3: CASSQERAGEQYF
J: TRBJ1-1; V: TRBV30; CDR3: CAWMSAALTRATEAFF
J: TRBJ1-2; V: TRBV4-1; CDR3: CASSRPGQGNYGYTF
J: TRBJ1-5; V: TRBV28; CDR3: CASSPYRGSNQPQHF
J: TRBJ1-1; V: TRBV5-5; CDR3: CASSPEGRPNTEAFF
J: TRBJ2-7; V: TRBV18; CDR3: CASSPQDTYEQYF
J: TRBJ2-1; V: TRBV2; CDR3: CASTWRRPPPYNEQFF
J: TRBJ2-5; V: TRBV2; CDR3: CASSPGTSGAQETQYF
J: TRBJ2-3; V: TRBV6-5; CDR3: CASTRLAGGTDTQYF
J: TRBJ2-7; V: TRBV9; CDR3: CASSVGATSGHIIYEQYF
J: TRBJ1-1; V: TRBV5-1; CDR3: CASSLTANLDTEAFF
J: TRBJ1-4; V: TRBV6-5; CDR3: CASSYGQLNEKLFF
J: TRBJ2-7; V: TRBV27; CDR3: CASSSGDSYEQYF
J: TRBJ2-1; V: TRBV2; CDR3: CASSLNGRLAGGVGQFF
J: TRBJ1-2; V: TRBV11-2; CDR3: CASSVTGTNYGYTF
J: TRBJ2-7; V: TRBV5-5; CDR3: CASSPQGSGEQYF
J: TRBJ1-5; V: TRBV27; CDR3: CASSSGQGVWQPQHF
J: TRBJ2-1; V: TRBV7-9; CDR3: CASSLAGSGLNEQFF
J: TRBJ2-5; V: TRBV5-4; CDR3: CASSRSGGVVGETQYF
J: TRBJ2-1; V: TRBV5-1; CDR3: CASSLPRLAGGSSNEQFF
J: TRBJ1-4; V: TRBV5-6; CDR3: CASTLGRAVEKLFF
J: TRBJ2-1; V: TRBV5-4; CDR3: CASSFFERNEQFF
J: TRBJ2-7; V: TRBV27; CDR3: CASSFRENLSEQYF
J: TRBJ2-7; V: TRBV28; CDR3: CASSFLGLGLPYEQYF
J: TRBJ2-3; V: TRBV7-8; CDR3: CASSLGELLDTQYF
J: TRBJ2-1; V: TRBV7-3; CDR3: CASSQDSHNEQFF
J: NA; V: TRBV6-1; CDR3: CASSDYTGASYEQYF
J: TRBJ1-1; V: TRBV10-3; CDR3: CAIGGRGVNTEAFF
J: TRBJ2-3; V: TRBV4-1; CDR3: CASSQTYTDTQYF
J: TRBJ1-1; V: TRBV28; CDR3: CASSFYLAEAFF
J: TRBJ2-2; V: TRBV6-1; CDR3: CASRDRTNTGELFF
J: TRBJ1-1; V: TRBV5-8; CDR3: CASSSRQGPVTEAFF
J: TRBJ2-1; V: TRBV6-7; CDR3: CASSELGTSGDNEQFF
J: TRBJ2-7; V: TRBV19; CDR3: CASSDLGGVQAYEQYF
J: TRBJ1-5; V: TRBV5-1; CDR3: CASRADLSNQPQHF
J: TRBJ1-5; V: TRBV2; CDR3: CASSPQGSLINQPQHF
J: TRBJ2-2; V: TRBV7-2; CDR3: CASSPAGGRTGELFF
J: TRBJ1-1; V: TRBV6-1; CDR3: CASSLDKNTEAFF
J: TRBJ2-1; V: TRBV7-9; CDR3: CASSSGLAGYDEQFF
J: TRBJ2-7; V: TRBV27; CDR3: CASLPGGLGPPYEQYF
J: TRBJ2-2; V: TRBV5-1; CDR3: CASSLAGSNTGELFF
J: TRBJ2-7; V: TRBV28; CDR3: CASSPRGRIPYEQYF
J: TRBJ2-7; V: TRBV27; CDR3: CASSLTTPSYEQYF
J: TRBJ2-1; V: TRBV5-8; CDR3: CASSLLAGMPLYNEQFF
J: TRBJ1-1; V: TRBV6-5; CDR3: CASSFFRANTEAFF